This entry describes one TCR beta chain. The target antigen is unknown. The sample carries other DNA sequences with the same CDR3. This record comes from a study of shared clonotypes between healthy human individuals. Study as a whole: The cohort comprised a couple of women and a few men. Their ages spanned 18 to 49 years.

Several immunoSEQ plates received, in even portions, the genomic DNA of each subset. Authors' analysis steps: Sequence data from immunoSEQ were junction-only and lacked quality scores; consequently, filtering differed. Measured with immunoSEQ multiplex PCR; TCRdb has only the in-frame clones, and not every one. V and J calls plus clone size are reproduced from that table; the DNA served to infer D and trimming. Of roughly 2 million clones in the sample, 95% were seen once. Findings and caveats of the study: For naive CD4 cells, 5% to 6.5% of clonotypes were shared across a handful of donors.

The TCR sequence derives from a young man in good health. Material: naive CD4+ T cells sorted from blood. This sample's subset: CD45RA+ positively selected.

The CDR3 DNA sequence: TGTGCCAGTGGGGTTAATCAGCCCCAGCATTTT. It encodes CASGVNQPQHF. V is TRBV6-1 and J is TRBJ1-5; D remains ambiguous. Trimming removed 9 bases at V and 4 bases at J, with 7 bases between. This CDR3 spans 11 amino acids. The germline V gene encodes CDR1 MNHNS and CDR2 SASEGT.